The next 29 T cell receptor beta chains were all read from a single sample in a study of CD8+ T cells in alopecia areata listed by TCRdb under 2018. The treatment or condition label of this sample denotes: oral pan-JAK inhibitor, 5-10 mg twice daily. The library was built by means of the immunoSEQ multiplex PCR assay. To provide template for TCR sequencing, every sample had RNA extracted and reverse transcribed into cDNA. Sourced from immuneACCESS, this table was stored by TCRdb with only in-frame sequences that have V and J called. A share of the clones is absent; for the studies checked, an unresolved V gene accounts for under half, and the remainder has no known explanation. Within this sample are roughly 250,000 clones, with 45% to 70% of them counted one time only. Jointly, the top ten make up about 0.88% of the sample. The sequencing used CD4+ T cells sorted from blood, collected at approximately week 51, from a patient treated with tofacitinib. Receptor source: a human donor with alopecia areata.

The count of this clone is one. This chain connects TRBV4-1 to TRBJ1-6, with 8 bases aligning to TRBD1. CDR1 is MGHRA and CDR2 is YSYEKL in the germline V gene. V was clipped by 0 bases and J by 7 bases; unmatched bases: 5. The CDR3 has 16 amino acids. The CDR3 DNA sequence: TGCGCCAGCAGCCAAGAGCTCAGGGGGCGGAATTCACCCCTCCACTTT. Protein product: CASSQELRGRNSPLHF.

A few counts support this clone. This chain links TRBV16 with TRBJ1-2; D may be TRBD1 (5 bases). The germline gives CDR1 KGHSY, CDR2 FQNENV. V shed 0 bases and J shed 8 bases, with 13 bases lying between them. The CDR3 is 14 amino acids. The CDR3 sequence: CASSQSLPGRGYTF. The CDR3 nucleotides read TGTGCCAGCAGCCAATCTCTACCAGGGCGCGGCTACACCTTC. Looking up the rest from reference TRBV16 and TRBJ1-2 gives the full variable domain: GEEVAQTPKHLVRGEGQKAKLYCAPIKGHSYVFWYQQVLKNEFKFLISFQNENVFDETGMPKERFSAKCLPNSPCSLEIQATKLEDSAVYFCASSQSLPGRGYTFGSGTRLTVV.

The chain recombines TRBV6-6 with TRBJ1-1; D uncertain. V was trimmed by 0 bases and J by 8 bases, leaving 10 bases between them. This CDR3 contains 13 residues. CDR1 MNHNY and CDR2 SVGAGI come from the germline V gene (reference sequence). Written as DNA, the CDR3 is TGTGCCAGCAGTTACTCGAGGGCCGACGAAGCTTTCTTT. Translated, it gives CASSYSRADEAFF.

The V call is TRBV5-1, the J call TRBJ2-2; a possible D gene is TRBD2 (6 bases). V was cut by 5 bases and J by 3 bases, with 11 bases left in between. The CDR3 is 14 amino acids. CDR1 and CDR2 (germline): SGHRS, YFSETQ. CDR3 DNA: TGCGCCAGCAGTAACGGGACTCACACCGGGGAGCTGTTTTTT. It codes for CASSNGTHTGELFF.

The chain joins TRBV9 to TRBJ2-5, with 12 positions matching TRBD2. The CDR3 loop spans 16 amino acids. CDR1 is SGDLS and CDR2 is YYNGEE in the germline V gene. V shed 3 bases and J 5 bases; nucleotides not matched to a gene: 8. CDR3 coding DNA: TGTGCCAGCAGCGCCACTAGCGGGGGGTTGGAGGAGACCCAGTACTTC. This gives the protein CASSATSGGLEETQYF.

This chain links TRBV29-1 with TRBJ2-5; perhaps TRBD2 as D (6 bases). Germline V gene lookup returns CDR1 SQVTM and CDR2 ANQGSEA. Trimming removed 4 bases at V and 1 base at J, with 13 bases between. This CDR3 has 14 residues. Here the CDR3 reads CSVVRDSAQETQYF. DNA for the CDR3: TGCAGCGTTGTACGGGACTCAGCCCAAGAGACCCAGTACTTC.

The chain couples TRBV10-3 to TRBJ2-3, with D possibly called TRBD1 or TRBD2 (6 bases each). The germline V gene has CDR1 ENHRY and CDR2 SYGVKD. The V and J ends lost 2 bases and 4 bases respectively, with 13 bases between them. CDR3 size: 15 residues. The CDR3 region has the DNA TGTGCCATCAGTGAGGGACCAGGGGACTCAGATACGCAGTATTTT. Its translation is CAISEGPGDSDTQYF.

This chain uses TRBV2 with TRBJ2-3; 10 bases match TRBD1. Unmatched junction bases numbered 5, after V lost 5 bases and J lost 6 bases. From germline, CDR1 is SNHLY and CDR2 FYNNEI. The CDR3 totals 14 residues. CDR3 DNA sequence: TGTGCCAGCAGTCGGACAGGGGGTTCGGATACGCAGTATTTT. It translates to CASSRTGGSDTQYF.

This clone has only a few counts. The rearrangement links TRBV29-1 to TRBJ1-2; TRBD1 aligns across 8 bases. V lost 1 base and J lost 7; bases outside the gene matches: 5. The germline V gene has CDR1 SQVTM and CDR2 ANQGSEA. The CDR3 loop spans 13 amino acids. The CDR3 DNA follows: TGCAGCGTTGAAGTCCAGGGGGCGAGTGGCTACACCTTC. Translated, it gives CSVEVQGASGYTF.

V and J are TRBV14 and TRBJ2-5; the D gene is possibly TRBD1 (5 bases). This CDR3 is built from 13 residues. CDR1 is SGHDN, CDR2 FVKESK, per germline. V was shortened by 4 bases and J by 2 bases, with 8 bases between the two germline ends. In DNA, the CDR3 is TGTGCCAGCAGCCGTCAGGGACAAGAGACCCAGTACTTC. Encoded protein: CASSRQGQETQYF.

The sample holds a few counts of this clone. V gene TRBV30 combines with J gene TRBJ1-3, with 10 nucleotides matching TRBD1. CDR1 and CDR2 (germline): GTSNPN, SVGIG (reference sequence). Trimming took 2 bases from V and 8 from J; bases not matched to a gene: 9. This CDR3 is 15 amino acids long. The CDR3 is CAWSFLRDRGHTIYF. CDR3 nucleotide sequence: TGTGCCTGGAGTTTCCTCCGGGACAGGGGACACACCATATATTTT.

The chain joins TRBV5-1 to TRBJ2-5, with 8 bases that match TRBD1. V dropped 1 base and J dropped 4; count of bases not matched to a gene: 12. CDR1 is SGHRS, CDR2 YFSETQ, per germline. CDR3 size: 17 residues. For the CDR3, the DNA is TGCGCCAGCAGCTTGATGGGGACAGGCATCGCGGGAGAGACCCAGTACTTC. This translates into CASSLMGTGIAGETQYF.

This clone appeared a few times. Within the sample, other DNA sequences also encode this same CDR3. The CDR3 loop is CSVGVGETQYF. CDR3 coding DNA: TGCAGCGTTGGTGTGGGGGAGACCCAGTACTTC. The chain joins TRBV29-1 to TRBJ2-5, with D unresolved. Germline values: CDR1 SQVTM, CDR2 ANQGSEA. There are 11 residues in the CDR3. V lost 4 bases to trimming and J lost 5 bases, with 8 bases between them.

The J gene is TRBJ2-5, the V gene TRBV5-1, with TRBD2 identical over 10 bases. The CDR3 has 14 amino acids. J lost 3 bases, V lost 6 bases, and 5 bases had no gene match. Germline V gene data show CDR1 as SGHRS and CDR2 as YFSETQ. The CDR3 DNA follows: TGCGCCAGCAAACTAGCGGGGACGGAAGAGACCCAGTACTTC. Encoded protein: CASKLAGTEETQYF.

The rearrangement joins TRBV29-1 to TRBJ2-7, with no clear D. The V and J ends lost 7 bases and 4 bases respectively, with 17 bases between them. The CDR3 consists of 13 residues. Per germline, CDR1 SQVTM and CDR2 ANQGSEA. CDR3 in DNA: TGCAGCGCGGCTGGACGGCTCACTTACGAGCAGTACTTC. It yields the protein CSAAGRLTYEQYF.

The chain uses TRBV15 and TRBJ2-5; D gene uncertain. V was cut by 0 bases and J by 2 bases, with 10 bases left in between. This CDR3 spans 15 amino acids. Germline CDR1 and CDR2: LNHNV and YYDKDF (reference sequence). CDR3 DNA: TGTGCCACCAGCAGAGATCGACCTTTACAAGAGACCCAGTACTTC. It encodes CATSRDRPLQETQYF.

The chain uses TRBV23-1 and TRBJ1-5; D possibly corresponds to TRBD1 (6 bases). TRBV23-1 is identified as an open reading frame with a role that is uncertain. CDR3 length equals 17 residues. The germline V and J ends were trimmed by 0 bases and 10 bases, with 22 bases remaining between them. CDR3 DNA sequence: TGCGCCAGCAGTCAATCGAGGGACAAAACCCATCTGTCACCCCAGCATTTT. It yields the protein CASSQSRDKTHLSPQHF.

This clone was counted between two and nine times. The chain couples TRBV30 to TRBJ2-1, with D possibly TRBD2 on 5 matching bases. Trimming shortened V by 2 bases and J by 9 bases, and 11 bases separated the two germline ends. The length of the CDR3 is 12 residues. Germline CDR1 and CDR2: GTSNPN and SVGIG (reference sequence). For the CDR3, the DNA is TGTGCCTGGAGTCCAACGGGGATTGAGCAGTTCTTC. Translated: CAWSPTGIEQFF. Full variable domain (outside the CDR3, taken from reference TRBV30 and TRBJ2-1): SQTIHQWPATLVQPVGSPLSLECTVEGTSNPNLYWYRQAAGRGLQLLFYSVGIGQISSEVPQNLSASRPQDRQFILSSKKLLLSDSGFYLCAWSPTGIEQFFGPGTRLTVL.

This chain uses TRBV6-5 with TRBJ1-6; the match to TRBD1 covers 8 bases. The J segment lost 7 bases and the V segment lost 2 bases, leaving 7 bases of the junction unmatched. This CDR3 comprises 16 residues. Germline values: CDR1 MNHEY, CDR2 SVGAGI. In nucleotides, the CDR3 is TGTGCCAGCAGTTACCTCCAGGGGGCTCGGAATTCACCCCTCCACTTT. Translating it yields CASSYLQGARNSPLHF.

The rearrangement joins TRBV4-3 to TRBJ2-7; possible D gene TRBD1, 6 bases. V was pared by 0 bases and J by 3 bases, with 12 bases between. This CDR3 has 15 amino acids. Germline V CDR1 and CDR2: LGHNA, YSLEER. CDR3 DNA sequence: TGCGCCAGCAGCCAAGAATGGACAGAAGACTACGAGCAGTACTTC. It yields the protein CASSQEWTEDYEQYF.

The CDR3, as DNA: TGTGCCAGCAGCTTAGCGCTCGGTGGGAACCCGGGCGGCTACACCTTC. Translation gives CASSLALGGNPGGYTF. The chain employs TRBV7-9 and TRBJ1-2; D uncertain. Trimming removed 0 bases at V and 8 bases at J, with 19 bases between. This CDR3 is 16 amino acids long. CDR1 is SEHNR, CDR2 FQNEAQ, per germline (reference sequence).

This sequence joins TRBV7-2 and TRBJ1-5; 9 positions agree with TRBD1. CDR3 length: 15 residues. The trim removed 4 bases at V and 3 bases at J, leaving 4 bases unmatched. The V gene's germline CDR1 is SGHTA and CDR2 FQGNSA. In DNA, the CDR3 is TGTGCCAGCAGCTCGGGACAGGGAAACAATCAGCCCCAGCATTTT. Encoded protein: CASSSGQGNNQPQHF.

The V and J genes are TRBV5-6 and TRBJ2-7; 7 bases map to TRBD1. The germline CDR1 and CDR2 sequences are SGHDT and YYEEEE. Germline trimming cut 4 bases from V and 3 bases from J; bases unmatched to any gene: 10. The CDR3 has 15 amino acids. The CDR3 DNA reads as TGTGCCAGCAGCCCCTTACAGGGGAATTTCTACGAGCAGTACTTC. This translates into CASSPLQGNFYEQYF.

This clone has a handful of counts. The rearrangement joins TRBV19 to TRBJ1-2; D is undetermined. Trimming pared 5 bases from V and 2 bases from J, leaving 12 bases between. Germline assignment: CDR1 LNHDA and CDR2 SQIVND (reference sequence). The CDR3 has 14 residues. The CDR3 sequence is CASSFGKDNYGYTF. The CDR3 coding sequence is TGTGCCAGTAGTTTCGGCAAAGACAACTATGGCTACACCTTC.

The sample holds one count of this clone. The rearrangement joins TRBV6-5 to TRBJ1-2, with unresolved D. Trimming took off 4 bases at V and 2 bases at J, with 11 bases between the two ends. The CDR3 is 14 residues long. Germline V gives CDR1 MNHEY, CDR2 SVGAGI. Here the CDR3 DNA reads TGTGCCAGCAGTTCTTCTGGCGCCAACTATGGCTACACCTTC. Translating gives CASSSSGANYGYTF.

As to this clone: The junction shows a germline mismatch at one end, possibly a read error. The chain joins TRBV7-7 to TRBJ2-5, with D perhaps matching TRBD1 (6 bases). Germline assignment: CDR1 SSHAT and CDR2 FNYEAQ (reference sequence). The CDR3 length is 14 residues. CDR3 sequence (DNA): TGTGCTAGCAGCTCGCAGGGGATTCAGGAGACCCAGTACTTC. Amino acid sequence: CASSSQGIQETQYF. The whole variable domain, filled in from reference TRBV7-7 and TRBJ2-5, reads GAGVSQSPRYKVTKRGQDVTLRCDPISSHATLYWYQQALGQGPEFLTYFNYEAQPDKSGLPSDRFSAERPEGSISTLTIQRTEQRDSAMYRCASSSQGIQETQYFGPGTRLLVL.

As for this clone: This sample also contains other DNA sequences that code for the same CDR3. V and J are TRBV7-2 and TRBJ2-5, with 9 bases aligning to TRBD1. This CDR3 is 14 amino acids long. Germline V gene data show CDR1 as SGHTA and CDR2 as FQGNSA. With V trimmed by 3 bases and J by 2 bases, 1 base remained unmatched. The CDR3 spells CASSFDRGQETQYF. The DNA for the CDR3 is TGTGCCAGCAGCTTCGACAGGGGGCAAGAGACCCAGTACTTC.

This clone occurred a few times. This chain joins TRBV18 and TRBJ2-1; possible D gene TRBD2, 5 bases. Germline values: CDR1 KGHSH, CDR2 LQKENI. Trimming pared 3 bases from V and 4 bases from J, leaving 10 bases between. This CDR3 comprises 14 residues. In nucleotides, the CDR3 is TGTGCCAGCTCACCTTTGACTAAATACAATGAGCAGTTCTTC. The encoded protein is CASSPLTKYNEQFF.

The chain is built from TRBV6-5 and TRBJ2-6, with 8 bases fitting TRBD1. With V trimmed by 5 bases and J by 2 bases, 2 bases remained unmatched. The CDR3 contains 15 residues. Germline V gives CDR1 MNHEY, CDR2 SVGAGI. The CDR3 sequence is CASSQGAPGANVLTF. The CDR3 DNA reads TGTGCCAGCAGTCAGGGGGCGCCTGGGGCCAACGTCCTGACTTTC.